The 18 T cell receptor beta chains given below trace back to one sample, sequenced in a study of T-cell reconstitution after alpha-beta-depleted transplantation in children. Library preparation (for TCRbeta) was performed with unique molecular identifiers. TCRdb passed the PCR reads through MiXCR, listing each CDR3 protein once. The table shows around 200,000 distinct CDR3 sequences, with around 9.5% occurring only once. The material was PBMCs from the stem cell graft donor, obtained from the stem cell graft. The source of these receptors is a human donor who donated a stem cell graft to a child with acute lymphoblastic leukemia.

V gene TRBV19 combines with J gene TRBJ2-1, with D possibly TRBD2 on 5 matching bases. The germline V and J ends were trimmed by 4 bases and 0 bases, with 10 bases remaining between them. The CDR3 loop spans 15 amino acids. CDR1 and CDR2 from the germline V gene are LNHDA and SQIVND (reference sequence). The CDR3 is CASSREGRSYNEQFF. The CDR3 DNA reads TGTGCCAGTAGTAGAGAGGGCCGCTCCTACAATGAGCAGTTCTTC.

V usage is TRBV12-3 or TRBV12-4 and J usage is TRBJ2-2; 9 bases are shared with TRBD1. Germline trimming cut 1 base from V and 3 bases from J; bases unmatched to any gene: 12. The CDR3 length is 19 residues. CDR3 loop: CASSLVKLLGQGHTGELFF. The CDR3 nucleotides are TGTGCCAGCAGTTTAGTCAAGCTGTTGGGACAGGGTCACACCGGGGAGCTGTTTTTT.

This clonotype was seen at least ten times. J is TRBJ2-2 and V is TRBV20-1; 10 nucleotides align to TRBD2. With V trimmed by 3 bases and J by 1 base, 2 bases remained unmatched. Per the germline V gene, CDR1 is DFQATT and CDR2 is SNEGSKA (reference sequence). The CDR3 runs 15 residues. In nucleotides, the CDR3 is TGCAGTGCTAGGACTAGCGGGCGGAACACCGGGGAGCTGTTTTTT. This encodes CSARTSGRNTGELFF.

A few counts support this clonotype. At one end the junction does not follow the germline gene, possibly because of a read error. The V call is TRBV7-2, the J call TRBJ2-1, with D perhaps matching TRBD1 or TRBD2 (5 bases each). Per germline, CDR1 SGHTA and CDR2 FQGNSA. The CDR3 consists of 11 residues. CDR3 sequence (DNA): TGTGCCAGCACCCCGGGACCACCTGCGATCTTC. Its translation: CASTPGPPAIF.

The V gene is TRBV5-1, the J gene TRBJ2-2; D perhaps matches TRBD1 (5 bases). The CDR3 totals 14 residues. CDR1 and CDR2 from the germline V gene are SGHRS and YFSETQ. The germline V and J ends were trimmed by 3 bases and 4 bases, with 10 bases remaining between them. CDR3 region: CASSSTGVTGELFF. The CDR3 DNA reads as TGCGCCAGCAGCTCAACAGGTGTCACCGGGGAGCTGTTTTTT.

The table lists this clonotype with a few counts. The chain combines TRBV11-2 with TRBJ1-1; the match to TRBD1 covers 9 bases. The CDR3 consists of 14 residues. The V and J ends lost 6 bases and 11 bases, in that order; junction bases with no gene match: 13. CDR1 is SGHAT and CDR2 is FQNNGV in the germline V gene. CDR3 loop: CASSFRTGVGEAFF. CDR3 DNA sequence: TGTGCCAGCAGTTTCAGGACAGGGGTGGGGGAGGCTTTCTTT.

In its sample, this clonotype was seen a few times. The chain couples TRBV5-1 to TRBJ2-1; D is possibly TRBD1 or TRBD2 (6 bases each). Germline V CDR1 and CDR2: SGHRS, YFSETQ. The CDR3 contains 13 residues. With 2 bases removed from V and 9 bases from J, the gap between germline ends came to 12 bases. This CDR3 reads CASSLVQGGEQFF. CDR3 nucleotide sequence: TGCGCCAGCAGCTTAGTACAGGGAGGTGAGCAGTTCTTC.

This clonotype was seen repeatedly, ten times or more. The chain recombines TRBV12-3 or TRBV12-4 with TRBJ2-3, with D possibly matching TRBD2 (5 bases). Trimming shortened V by 2 bases and J by 6 bases, and 6 bases separated the two germline ends. The CDR3 length is 12 residues. CDR3: CASSLRRDTQYF. The CDR3 DNA follows: TGTGCCAGCAGTTTACGGAGGGATACGCAGTATTTT.

This clonotype has just a few counts. This chain links TRBV5-1 with TRBJ1-6, with TRBD1 matching over 11 bases. There are 18 residues in the CDR3. Trimming took 3 bases from V and 0 from J; bases not matched to a gene: 5. The germline V gene has CDR1 SGHRS and CDR2 YFSETQ. The CDR3, as DNA: TGCGCCAGCAGCTCTTGGGACAGGGGGAGCTCCTATAATTCACCCCTCCACTTT. This codes for CASSSWDRGSSYNSPLHF.

This clonotype was recorded a few times. V gene TRBV27 combines with J gene TRBJ2-3, with 9 nucleotides matching TRBD2. CDR1 and CDR2 (germline): MNHEY, SMNVEV (reference sequence). This CDR3 has 14 residues. V shed 6 bases and J 5 bases; nucleotides not matched to a gene: 6. DNA of the CDR3: TGTGCCAGCAGGAGACTAGCGGCGGGAGATACGCAGTATTTT. Translated, it gives CASRRLAAGDTQYF.

This clonotype was seen at least ten times. In DNA form, the CDR3 reads TGTGCCAGCAGCTCGAATCAGGGGTTCCACGAGCAGTACTTC. It translates to CASSSNQGFHEQYF. The rearrangement uses TRBV7-8 and TRBJ2-7; possible D gene TRBD1, 6 bases. The CDR3 totals 14 residues. Trimming shortened V by 4 bases and J by 5 bases, and 15 bases separated the two germline ends. Germline V gene lookup returns CDR1 SGHVS and CDR2 FQNEAQ.

This clonotype was detected many times. This rearrangement joins TRBV10-3 to TRBJ1-1; perhaps TRBD1 as D (5 bases). Germline loops: CDR1 ENHRY, CDR2 SYGVKD. V was trimmed by 7 bases and J by 5 bases, leaving 14 bases between them. CDR3 length: 13 residues. CDR3 region: CAIISAGGTEAFF. CDR3 nucleotide sequence: TGTGCCATCATCAGTGCGGGGGGGACTGAAGCTTTCTTT.

The sample holds many counts of this clonotype. The V and J genes are TRBV27 and TRBJ1-2, with TRBD1 identical over 10 bases. V was clipped by 2 bases and J by 6 bases; unmatched bases: 0. Germline V gene lookup returns CDR1 MNHEY and CDR2 SMNVEV (reference sequence). There are 13 residues in the CDR3. The CDR3 region has the DNA TGTGCCAGCAGTTTAGACAGGGGGCATGGCTACACCTTC. The encoded protein is CASSLDRGHGYTF.

The chain joins TRBV29-1 to TRBJ1-1, with TRBD1 matching 7 bases. In germline, CDR1 is SQVTM, CDR2 ANQGSEA. This CDR3 has 11 amino acids. CDR3 in amino acids: CTGTDDTEAFF. In nucleotides, the CDR3 is TGCACCGGGACAGACGACACTGAAGCTTTCTTT.

V is TRBV5-1 and J is TRBJ2-2; 9 bases agree with TRBD1. V was pared by 1 base and J by 4 bases, with 2 bases of the junction left unmatched. The CDR3 is made up of 15 amino acids. Per germline, CDR1 SGHRS and CDR2 YFSETQ. CDR3 bases: TGCGCCAGCAGCTTGCGGGACAGGGCCACCGGGGAGCTGTTTTTT. This codes for CASSLRDRATGELFF.

This chain connects TRBV10-1 to TRBJ2-4; D gene uncertain. Trimming took off 2 bases at V and 4 bases at J, with 12 bases between the two ends. CDR3 length: 15 amino acids. Germline CDR1 and CDR2: WNHNN and SYGVQD (reference sequence). The CDR3, as DNA: TGCGCCAGCAGTGAGGGGGAACCGACGAAAAACATTCAGTACTTC. Translated: CASSEGEPTKNIQYF.

This chain joins TRBV27 and TRBJ2-3; D is unresolved. The germline V gene encodes CDR1 MNHEY and CDR2 SMNVEV (reference sequence). The CDR3 is 15 residues long. V gave up 3 bases and J gave up 3 bases, with 13 bases separating them. The CDR3 DNA is TGTGCCAGCAGTTTTTGGCAAGTTGGGACAGATACGCAGTATTTT. Residues: CASSFWQVGTDTQYF.

This clonotype was seen a handful of times. The chain uses TRBV12-3 or TRBV12-4 and TRBJ2-7; maybe TRBD2 (7 bases). The V and J ends lost 5 bases and 0 bases respectively, with 11 bases between them. The CDR3 extends over 14 amino acids. The CDR3 sequence: CASSQGGASYEQYF. The CDR3 bases are TGTGCCAGCAGTCAAGGGGGGGCCTCCTACGAGCAGTACTTC.